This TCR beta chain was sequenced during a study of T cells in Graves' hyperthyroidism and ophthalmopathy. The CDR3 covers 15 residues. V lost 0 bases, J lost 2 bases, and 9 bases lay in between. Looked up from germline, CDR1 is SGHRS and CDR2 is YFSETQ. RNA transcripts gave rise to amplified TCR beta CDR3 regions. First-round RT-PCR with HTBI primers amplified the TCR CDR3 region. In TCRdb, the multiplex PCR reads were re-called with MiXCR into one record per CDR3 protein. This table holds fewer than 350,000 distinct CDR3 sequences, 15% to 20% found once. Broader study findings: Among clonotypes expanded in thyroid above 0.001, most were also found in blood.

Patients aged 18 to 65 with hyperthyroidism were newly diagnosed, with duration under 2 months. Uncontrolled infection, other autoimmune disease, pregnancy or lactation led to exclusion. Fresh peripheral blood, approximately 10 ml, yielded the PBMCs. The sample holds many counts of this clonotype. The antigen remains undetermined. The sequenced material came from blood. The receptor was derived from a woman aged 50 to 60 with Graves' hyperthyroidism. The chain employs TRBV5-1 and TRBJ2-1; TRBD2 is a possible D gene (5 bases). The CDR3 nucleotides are TGCGCCAGCAGCTTGGACGGGGTGACCTACAATGAGCAGTTCTTC. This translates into CASSLDGVTYNEQFF.